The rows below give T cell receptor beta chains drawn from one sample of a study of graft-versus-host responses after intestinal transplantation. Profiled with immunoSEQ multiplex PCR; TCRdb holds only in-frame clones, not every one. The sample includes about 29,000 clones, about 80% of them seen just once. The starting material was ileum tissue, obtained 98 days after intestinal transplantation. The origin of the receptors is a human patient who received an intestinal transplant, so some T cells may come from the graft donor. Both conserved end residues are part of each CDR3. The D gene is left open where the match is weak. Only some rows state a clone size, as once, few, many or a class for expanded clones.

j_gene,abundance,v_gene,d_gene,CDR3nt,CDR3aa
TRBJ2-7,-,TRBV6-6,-,TGTGCCAGCAGTTACTCGCAGGTGTGGGAGCAGTACTTC,CASSYSQVWEQYF
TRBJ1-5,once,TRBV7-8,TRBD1,TGTGCCAGCAGCACGGGGGGGTTAACATTGTGGGGACAGGGTACTCAGCCCCAGCATTTT,CASSTGGLTLWGQGTQPQHF
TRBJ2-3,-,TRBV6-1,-,TGTGCCACGGATCCCCCGGGACACCCCACAGATACGCAGTATTTT,CATDPPGHPTDTQYF
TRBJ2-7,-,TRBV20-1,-,TGCAGTGCTAGCGCTAGCAGCGAGCAGTACTTC,CSASASSEQYF
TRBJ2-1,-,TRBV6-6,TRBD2,TGTGCCAGCAGTTACGCTGCGGGGGGGACAAAAAATGAGCAGTTCTTC,CASSYAAGGTKNEQFF
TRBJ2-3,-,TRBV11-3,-,TGTGCCAGCAGCTTAGGGACACCTGGAGATACGCAGTATTTT,CASSLGTPGDTQYF
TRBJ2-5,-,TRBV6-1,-,TGTGCCAGCAGCTTTGGTGGGTCAATAGAGACCCAGTACTTC,CASSFGGSIETQYF
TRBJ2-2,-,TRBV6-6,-,TGTGCCAGCGGGTCCCTCGTGGAGCTGTTTTTT,CASGSLVELFF
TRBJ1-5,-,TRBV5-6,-,TGTGCCAGCAGCCGGAATGGGGGGAACAATCAGCCCCAGCATTTT,CASSRNGGNNQPQHF
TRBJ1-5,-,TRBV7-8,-,TGTGCCAGCAGCCCGGACAGACTAAGCAATCAGCCCCAGCATTTT,CASSPDRLSNQPQHF
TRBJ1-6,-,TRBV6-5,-,TGTGCCAGCAGTTACTCAACAGGAGCTAATTCACCCCTCCACTTT,CASSYSTGANSPLHF
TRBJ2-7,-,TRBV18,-,TGTGCCAGCTCACCACGGGGAAACGAGCAGTACTTC,CASSPRGNEQYF
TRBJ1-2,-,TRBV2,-,TGTGCCAGCAGTTCGGGTCGCTGGTATGGCTACACCTTC,CASSSGRWYGYTF
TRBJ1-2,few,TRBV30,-,TGTGCCGGAGTGGGACCCGTCCAAAGGGGCTACACCTTC,CAGVGPVQRGYTF
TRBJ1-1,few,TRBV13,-,TGTGCCAGCAGTGACGGACAGGAAGCTTTCTTT,CASSDGQEAFF
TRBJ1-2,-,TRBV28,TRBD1,TGTGCCAGCAGGCCAGGACAGGGGGCCAGCTATGGCTACACCTTC,CASRPGQGASYGYTF
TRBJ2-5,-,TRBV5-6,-,TGTGCCAGCTTTAGGGCGGGGGCGCCCCAAGAGACCCAGTACTTC,CASFRAGAPQETQYF
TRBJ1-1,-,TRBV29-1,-,TGCAGCGTTGTTCGGGGGCAATTTGCCCCGAACACTGAAGCTTTCTTT,CSVVRGQFAPNTEAFF
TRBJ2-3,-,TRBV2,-,TGTGCCAGCAGGGCGACTGCAGGAGTAAAGGATACGCAGTATTTT,CASRATAGVKDTQYF
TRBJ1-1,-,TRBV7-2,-,TGTGCCAGCAGCTCAGGATGGGACACTGAAGCTTTCTTT,CASSSGWDTEAFF
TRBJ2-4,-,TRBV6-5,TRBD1,TGTGCCACCTCAGACAGGGCGGGTAAAAACATTCAGTACTTC,CATSDRAGKNIQYF
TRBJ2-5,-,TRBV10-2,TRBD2,TGCGCCAGCAGTGGGGGCGGGGGACCGCAAGAGACCCAGTACTTC,CASSGGGGPQETQYF
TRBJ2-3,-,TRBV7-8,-,TGTGCCAGCAGCCCCTCTAGTCCACCTTTTACAGATACGCAGTATTTT,CASSPSSPPFTDTQYF
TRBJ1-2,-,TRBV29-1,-,TGCAGCGTTGAGGAAGGGTCTAACTATGGCTACACCTTC,CSVEEGSNYGYTF